The following is a T cell receptor (beta chain) sequence with its context. This clonotype showed up just a few times. Which antigen it targets is not known. No qualities accompany the bases; no much larger clone lies one base away. This record belongs to a study of post-analysis software for immune sequencing data (dated by TCRdb to between 2015 and 2016). About the study as a whole: The recorded disease courses included relapsing-remitting, secondary progressive and progressive-relapsing multiple sclerosis, and some patients had no subtype annotation. The patient repertoires were set against roughly eleven previously published healthy control repertoires from donors whose ages ranged from roughly 6 to 27 years. A subset of samples was prepared in parallel using single-end sample barcoding, then pooled and co-amplified after Illumina adapter ligation.

A distance of 19 bases separates the germline ends of V and J, which lose 6 bases and 8 bases respectively. There are 14 amino acids in the CDR3, from cysteine to phenylalanine inclusive. Here the CDR3 DNA is all that survives: 42 bases in frame from base 1. To demonstrate the VDJtools post-analysis software, the study profiled TCR beta repertoires from the peripheral blood of some 13 young patients with multiple sclerosis. The patients with multiple sclerosis were children and adolescents between about 6 and 17 years of age. Overall study outcomes, separate from this receptor: Compared with controls, multiple sclerosis patients had significantly lower normalized Chao1 diversity, a finding suggesting substantial peripheral T-cell clonal expansion. The control group was slightly older than the multiple sclerosis patient group. Patients showed significantly higher frequencies than controls for a handful of TRBV segments, among them TRBV5-6, TRBV5-1 and TRBV20-1. Direct clustering with F measure revealed strong co-clustering of samples prepared in the same batch, which led to a batch-effect correction.

Library preparation was by PCR. These reads were obtained on an Illumina HiSeq 2500. To reduce PCR and sequencing biases, unique molecular identifiers were incorporated into the TCR beta cDNA libraries. Roughly 500,000 cDNA molecules were obtained for every 1 to 10 million input T cells, so each molecule roughly corresponded to one T cell. The patient libraries were prepared and sequenced using the same protocol as the earlier healthy control dataset. Within a given batch, samples were prepared together, multiplexed and sequenced on the same HiSeq lane. The paper's data handling went like this. Raw barcoded reads were processed with MIGEC, and single-read molecular identifier groups were discarded before consensus assembly and CDR3 extraction. VDJtools was used for post-analysis of the clonotype tables, and diversity was normalized by down-sampling every dataset to the size of the smallest sample. Repertoire overlap clustering matched CDR3 amino acid but not nucleotide sequences to correct batch-related cross-sample contamination. Using fastp trimming at Q25 and MiXCR clonotype assembly, TCRdb reanalyzed the public sequencing data and kept in-frame beta chains. Entries are consolidated by CDR3 protein sequence, retaining the most common genes and DNA. These V and J calls derive from TCRdb rather than the authors' analysis. The sample records roughly 620,000 distinct CDR3 sequences, roughly 45% of which are singletons. The biggest ten clones account for about 1.8% of the sample.

The sequenced sample was blood. This receptor was taken from a girl aged 10-17 years with multiple sclerosis. The sequence links TRBV12-3 or TRBV12-4 to TRBJ1-2, with the D gene not clear enough to name. The CDR3 protein sequence reads: CASRTEMVPWGYTF. Read as DNA, the sequence is TGTGCCAGCAGGACTGAGATGGTCCCGTGGGGCTACACCTTC.